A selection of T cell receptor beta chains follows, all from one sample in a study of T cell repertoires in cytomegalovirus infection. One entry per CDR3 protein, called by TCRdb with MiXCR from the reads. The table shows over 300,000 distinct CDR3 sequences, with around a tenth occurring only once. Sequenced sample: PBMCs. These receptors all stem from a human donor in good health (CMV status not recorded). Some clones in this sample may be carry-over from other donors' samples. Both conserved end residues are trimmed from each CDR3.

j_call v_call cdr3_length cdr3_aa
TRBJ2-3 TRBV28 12 ASSALTSSDTQY
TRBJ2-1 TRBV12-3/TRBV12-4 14 ASSPARASGKNEQF
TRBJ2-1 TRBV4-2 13 ASSQSGGRDYEQF
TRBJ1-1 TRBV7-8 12 ASISRPIDTEAF
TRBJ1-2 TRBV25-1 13 ASRGRGQANYGYT
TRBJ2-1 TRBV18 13 ASSPLAGADNEQF
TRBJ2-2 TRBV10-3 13 AISESRMNTGELF
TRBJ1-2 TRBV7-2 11 ASSLIQNYGYT
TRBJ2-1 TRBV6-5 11 ASSTGVVDEQF
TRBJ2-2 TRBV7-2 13 ASSRDRGNTGELF
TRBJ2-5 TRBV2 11 ARLGPQQETQY
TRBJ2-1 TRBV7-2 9 ASGSNNEQF
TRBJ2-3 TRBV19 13 ASSVRDGELDTQY
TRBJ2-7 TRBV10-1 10 ASSGKFHEQY
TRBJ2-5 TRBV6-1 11 ASRVTGSETQY
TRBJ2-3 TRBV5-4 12 ASSPGLVPDTQY
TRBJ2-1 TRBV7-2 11 ASSLYIVNEQF
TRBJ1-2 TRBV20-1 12 SARDRGGNYGYT
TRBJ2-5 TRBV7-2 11 ASSFLGRETQY
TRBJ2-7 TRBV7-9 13 ASSLGSGSGPEQY
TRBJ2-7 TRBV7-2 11 ASSSQTLLRAY
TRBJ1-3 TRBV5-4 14 ASSRGSWFSGNTIY
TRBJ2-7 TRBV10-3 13 AISERTASSYEQY
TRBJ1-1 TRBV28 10 ASLTAYTEAF
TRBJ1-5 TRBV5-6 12 ASSLRSQGQPQH
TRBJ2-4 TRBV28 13 ASTAGGGGKNFQY